Below are 13 T cell receptor beta chains sequenced from a single sample in a study of blood T cell repertoires in COVID-19. Clones were read by immunoSEQ multiplex PCR, and TCRdb kept only the in-frame ones, dropping some. The table records some 190,000 clones, roughly nine tenths of them present only once. The sample taken for sequencing was PBMCs or T cells enriched from blood (not recorded which). The receptors stem from a woman aged 40 to 49 in a cohort exposed to, infected with or recovered from COVID-19 (not recorded which).

This sequence joins TRBV5-5 and TRBJ2-7, with 8 bases identical to TRBD1. The CDR3 spans 15 residues. V lost 4 bases and J lost 3; bases outside the gene matches: 9. The germline CDR1 and CDR2 sequences are SGHKS and YYEKEE (reference sequence). The CDR3 nucleotides are TGTGCCAGCAGCATCGGACAGGGCTCTCTCTACGAGCAGTACTTC. This translates into CASSIGQGSLYEQYF.

The chain is built from TRBV9 and TRBJ1-1; possibly TRBD1 for D (5 bases). Between the trimmed V and J ends, which lost 0 bases and 4 bases, there was a span of 13 bases. The CDR3 is 15 residues long. Germline assignment: CDR1 SGDLS and CDR2 YYNGEE. CDR3 DNA: TGTGCCAGCAGCGTAGCGGAAGGGGTAGGCACTGAAGCTTTCTTT. Protein sequence: CASSVAEGVGTEAFF. Combining the CDR3 with reference TRBV9 and TRBJ1-1 gives the whole variable domain DSGVTQTPKHLITATGQRVTLRCSPRSGDLSVYWYQQSLDQGLQFLIQYYNGEERAKGNILERFSAQQFPDLHSELNLSSLELGDSALYFCASSVAEGVGTEAFFGQGTRLTVV.

The CDR3 nucleotides are TGTGCCAGCAGTTCGAGACAGAGGAACACTGAAGCTTTCTTT. Translated: CASSSRQRNTEAFF. The rearrangement joins TRBV27 to TRBJ1-1; perhaps TRBD1 as D (5 bases). Germline CDR1 and CDR2: MNHEY and SMNVEV (reference sequence). The CDR3 is made up of 14 amino acids. V was pared by 4 bases and J by 1 base, with 10 bases between.

This sequence joins TRBV7-9 and TRBJ2-7, with 7 bases identical to TRBD2. Germline CDR1 is SEHNR and CDR2 is FQNEAQ (reference sequence). This CDR3 has 15 amino acids. The J segment lost 0 bases and the V segment lost 1 base, leaving 3 bases of the junction unmatched. The CDR3 reads CASSLVGGSSYEQYF. DNA of the CDR3: TGTGCCAGCAGCTTAGTGGGAGGGAGCTCCTACGAGCAGTACTTC.

The chain has TRBV7-9 and TRBJ2-2; D is undetermined. Trimming pared 3 bases from V and 6 bases from J, leaving 8 bases between. The V gene's germline CDR1 is SEHNR and CDR2 FQNEAQ (reference sequence). The CDR3 is 13 residues long. Here the CDR3 DNA reads TGTGCCAGCAGCTTGAAAGCCGCCGGGGAGCTGTTTTTT. Protein: CASSLKAAGELFF.

J is TRBJ1-1 and V is TRBV7-9; 7 bases map to TRBD1. Losses at the gene ends were 11 bases for V and 5 bases for J; bases not matched to a gene: 11. The CDR3 has 13 amino acids. Germline values: CDR1 SEHNR, CDR2 FQNEAQ (reference sequence). The chain's CDR3 is CASQGDRLTEAFF. CDR3 bases: TGTGCCTCCCAGGGGGACAGACTAACTGAAGCTTTCTTT.

The rearrangement uses TRBV11-2 and TRBJ2-1; D remains unclear. Trimming shortened V by 1 base and J by 6 bases, and 7 bases separated the two germline ends. This CDR3 contains 13 residues. Germline values: CDR1 SGHAT, CDR2 FQNNGV. The CDR3 nucleotides are TGTGCCAGCAGCTTAGGACTCATCAATGAGCAGTTCTTC. This codes for CASSLGLINEQFF.

This CDR3 is CASSLVAVNTEAFF. The CDR3 nucleotides are TGTGCCAGCAGCTTAGTAGCGGTGAACACTGAAGCTTTCTTT. This chain uses TRBV13 with TRBJ1-1; D gene unclear. From germline, CDR1 is PRHDT and CDR2 FYEKMQ (reference sequence). V gave up 1 base and J gave up 0 bases, with 6 bases separating them. CDR3 length: 14 residues.

The chain employs TRBV4-2 and TRBJ2-7; tentatively, D is TRBD1 (6 bases). V was shortened by 2 bases and J by 5 bases, with 16 bases between the two germline ends. The CDR3 is 15 residues long. Germline values: CDR1 LGHNA, CDR2 YNFKEQ. CDR3 nucleotide sequence: TGTGCCAGCAGCCAAAGGACAGCCAGGGTTGACGAGCAGTACTTC. Translation gives CASSQRTARVDEQYF.

DNA of the CDR3: TGTGCCAGCAGTGAATGGCGGGCTTATGGCTACACCTTC. Residues: CASSEWRAYGYTF. The chain carries TRBV6-1 and TRBJ1-2; D is unclear. The V gene lost 2 bases and the J gene lost 5 bases, with 9 bases spanning the gap. In germline, CDR1 is MNHNS, CDR2 SASEGT. The CDR3 sequence is 13 residues long.

This chain uses TRBV18 with TRBJ2-1; TRBD2 aligns across 16 bases. J was trimmed by 10 bases and V by 0 bases; bases with no gene match: 0. CDR1 is KGHSH, CDR2 LQKENI, per germline. CDR3 size: 15 residues. This chain's CDR3 is CASSPPGLAGGEQFF. The CDR3 coding sequence is TGTGCCAGCTCACCACCGGGACTAGCGGGAGGGGAGCAGTTCTTC.

J is TRBJ2-3 and V is TRBV7-9; TRBD2 matches at 7 bases. CDR1 and CDR2 (germline): SEHNR, FQNEAQ (reference sequence). Trimming took 1 base from V and 2 from J; bases not matched to a gene: 6. CDR3 length: 16 residues. As DNA, the CDR3 is TGTGCCAGCAGCTTAGATAGCGGGTCCAACACAGATACGCAGTATTTT. Protein product: CASSLDSGSNTDTQYF.

The CDR3 DNA is TGTGCCAGTAGTGAGACAAATTCACCCCTCCACTTT. This codes for CASSETNSPLHF. The V and J genes are TRBV19 and TRBJ1-6, with D unclear. V lost 5 bases and J lost 7, with 6 bases in between. The CDR3 contains 12 residues. Germline V gene lookup returns CDR1 LNHDA and CDR2 SQIVND (reference sequence). The full variable domain, rest sourced from reference TRBV19 and TRBJ1-6, is DGGITQSPKYLFRKEGQNVTLSCEQNLNHDAMYWYRQDPGQGLRLIYYSQIVNDFQKGDIAEGYSVSREKKESFPLTVTSAQKNPTAFYLCASSETNSPLHFGNGTRLTVT.